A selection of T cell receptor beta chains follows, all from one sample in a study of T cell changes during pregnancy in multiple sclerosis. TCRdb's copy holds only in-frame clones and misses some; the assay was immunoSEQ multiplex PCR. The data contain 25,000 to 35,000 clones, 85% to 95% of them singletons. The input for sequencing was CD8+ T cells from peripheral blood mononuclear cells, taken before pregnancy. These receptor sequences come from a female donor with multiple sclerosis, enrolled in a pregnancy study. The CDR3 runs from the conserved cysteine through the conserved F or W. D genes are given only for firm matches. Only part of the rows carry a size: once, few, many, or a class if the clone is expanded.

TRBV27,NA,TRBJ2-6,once,TGTGCCAGCAGTTTTTTGTGGACAGATGACTCTGGGGCCAACGTCCTGACTTTC,CASSFLWTDDSGANVLTF
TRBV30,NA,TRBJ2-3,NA,TGTGCCTGGAGTGTAGGACACCTAGGCCGCACAGATACGCAGTATTTT,CAWSVGHLGRTDTQYF
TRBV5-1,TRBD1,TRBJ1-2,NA,TGCGCCAGCAGCTACCAGGTCCCGGGACAGGGCCTCTATGGCTACACCTTC,CASSYQVPGQGLYGYTF
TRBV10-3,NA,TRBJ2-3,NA,TGTGCCATCAGGGATATATCGGGTCATAGCACAGATACGCAGTATTTT,CAIRDISGHSTDTQYF
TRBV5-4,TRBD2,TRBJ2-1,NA,TGTGCCAGCAGTCGGACTAGCGGGGGGGGGAATGAGCAGTTCTTC,CASSRTSGGGNEQFF
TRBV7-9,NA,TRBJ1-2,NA,TGTGCCAGCAGCCCAAGGACAGATCCCCGCTATGGCTACACCTTC,CASSPRTDPRYGYTF
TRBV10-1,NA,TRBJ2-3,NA,TGCGCCAGCAGTCGTTTGCGGGCAGATACGCAGTATTTT,CASSRLRADTQYF
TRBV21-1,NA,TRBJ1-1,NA,TGTGCCAGCAGCAAATCCGTAACAGATCACACTGAAGCTTTCTTT,CASSKSVTDHTEAFF
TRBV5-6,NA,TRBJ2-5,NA,TGTGCCAGCAGCTTGCACGGAGGGGAAGAGACCCAGTACTTC,CASSLHGGEETQYF
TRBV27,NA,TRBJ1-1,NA,TGTGCCAGCAGTCCCTGGGGGGGGGAGGACACTGAAGCTTTCTTT,CASSPWGGEDTEAFF
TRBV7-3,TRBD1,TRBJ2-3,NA,TGTGCCAGCAGCTCAGGACAGGGGGCAGATACGCAGTATTTT,CASSSGQGADTQYF
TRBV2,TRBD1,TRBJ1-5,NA,TGTGCCAGCGGCGAGGGGGCCTATCAGCCCCAGCATTTT,CASGEGAYQPQHF
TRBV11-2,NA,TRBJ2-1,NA,TGTGCTAGCGTCCTAGGGGCCTGGGATGAGCAGTTCTTC,CASVLGAWDEQFF
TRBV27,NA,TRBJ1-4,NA,TGTGCCAGCAGTTTATATACAGGGAACGAAAAACTGTTTTTT,CASSLYTGNEKLFF
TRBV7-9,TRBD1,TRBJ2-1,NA,TGTGCCAGCAGGTCCGGGACAGGCTTACAATATGAGCAGTTCTTC,CASRSGTGLQYEQFF
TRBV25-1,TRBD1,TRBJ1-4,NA,TGTGCCAGCAGTCTGGTCCCAGGGGGCCGGGGAGAAAAACTGTTTTTT,CASSLVPGGRGEKLFF
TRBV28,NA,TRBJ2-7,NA,TGTGCCAGCACCACCGGAGGGACCTTTTCCTACGAGCAGTACTTC,CASTTGGTFSYEQYF
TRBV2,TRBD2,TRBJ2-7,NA,TGTGCCAGCAGTATCAAGGCGGGACTAGCGGGGGACGAGCAGTACTTC,CASSIKAGLAGDEQYF
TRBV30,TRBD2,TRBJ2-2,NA,TGTGCCTGGAGAGGTAGCGGGAGCGGCAGGGGGACCGGGGAGCTGTTTTTT,CAWRGSGSGRGTGELFF
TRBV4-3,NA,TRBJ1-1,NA,TGCGCCAGCAGCCAAGATAGGGGGGGGAACACTGAAGCTTTCTTT,CASSQDRGGNTEAFF
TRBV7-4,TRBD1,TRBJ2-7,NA,TGTGCCAGCAGCTATATCAGGACAGGCCCATCCCGCTACGAGCAGTACTTC,CASSYIRTGPSRYEQYF
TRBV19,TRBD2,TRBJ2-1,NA,TGTGCCAGTAGTATAACTAGCGGGCATACTGGCAATGAGCAGTTCTTC,CASSITSGHTGNEQFF
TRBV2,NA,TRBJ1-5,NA,TGTGCCAGCAGAGTTGACAGGAGAAGCAATCAGCCCCAGCATTTT,CASRVDRRSNQPQHF
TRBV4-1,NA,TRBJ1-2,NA,TGCGCCAGCAGCCAAGAGCCGGGATACAACTATGGCTACACCTTC,CASSQEPGYNYGYTF
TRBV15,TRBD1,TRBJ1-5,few,TGTGCCACCAGCAGAGATCCAGGGGGCAGTCAGCCCCAGCATTTT,CATSRDPGGSQPQHF
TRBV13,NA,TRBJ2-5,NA,TGTGCCAGCAGCTTAAAGGACTTAGAGACCCAGTACTTC,CASSLKDLETQYF
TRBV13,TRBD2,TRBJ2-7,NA,TGTGCCACGACTAGCGGGAGGGACTCCTACGAGCAGTACTTC,CATTSGRDSYEQYF
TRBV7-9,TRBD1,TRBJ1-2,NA,TGTGCCAGCAGCCCGGGAGGTAGGACAGGGACCCTCTATGGCTACACCTTC,CASSPGGRTGTLYGYTF
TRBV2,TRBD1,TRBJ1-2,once,TGTGCCAGTATAACAGGGGCCCGTGGCTACACCTTC,CASITGARGYTF
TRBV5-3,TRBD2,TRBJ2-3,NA,TGTGCCAGAAGCTATCGCGTACTCGCGGGGGGATCTCATTGCACAGATACGCAGTATTTT,CARSYRVLAGGSHCTDTQYF
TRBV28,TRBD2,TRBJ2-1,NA,TGTGCCAGCAGTTTACGGGGGACTAGCGGGATTCCCGCATTGAATGAGCAGTTCTTC,CASSLRGTSGIPALNEQFF
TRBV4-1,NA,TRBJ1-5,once,TGCGCCAGCAGCCAAGACCCAGGGGCGACGGATAGTCAGCCCCAGCATTTT,CASSQDPGATDSQPQHF
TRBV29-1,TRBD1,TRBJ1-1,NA,TGCAGCGTTCGTGTTCCAGGGGGCGGATTGAAGGACACTGAAGCTTTCTTT,CSVRVPGGGLKDTEAFF
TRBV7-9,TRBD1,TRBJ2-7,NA,TGTGCCAGCAGCTCCGCCGGGACAGGGATCCCCTACGAGCAGTACTTC,CASSSAGTGIPYEQYF
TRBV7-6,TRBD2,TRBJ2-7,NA,TGTGCCAGCAGCTTAGCTGCGGGACTAGCAATCTTCTACGAGCAGTACTTC,CASSLAAGLAIFYEQYF
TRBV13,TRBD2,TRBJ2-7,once,TGTGCCAGCAGCTACCGGACTAGCGGGGGGGCCTACGAGCAGTACTTC,CASSYRTSGGAYEQYF
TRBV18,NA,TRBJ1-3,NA,TGTGCCAGCTCACCGGAGGGACTCTCTGGAAACACCATATATTTT,CASSPEGLSGNTIYF
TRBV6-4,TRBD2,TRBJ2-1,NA,TGTGCCAGCAGTGCCGGGACTAGCGGGACCAGAGAGCAGTTCTTC,CASSAGTSGTREQFF
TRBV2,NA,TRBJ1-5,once,TGTGCCACGGGCGGACTGATCAATCAGCCCCAGCATTTT,CATGGLINQPQHF
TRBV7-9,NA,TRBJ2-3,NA,TGTGCCAGCAGCTTACCGGGGGAAATCACAGATACGCAGTATTTT,CASSLPGEITDTQYF
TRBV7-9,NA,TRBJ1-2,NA,TGTGCCAGCAGCTTAGGCTCCGGAGCATCCTATGGCTACACCTTC,CASSLGSGASYGYTF